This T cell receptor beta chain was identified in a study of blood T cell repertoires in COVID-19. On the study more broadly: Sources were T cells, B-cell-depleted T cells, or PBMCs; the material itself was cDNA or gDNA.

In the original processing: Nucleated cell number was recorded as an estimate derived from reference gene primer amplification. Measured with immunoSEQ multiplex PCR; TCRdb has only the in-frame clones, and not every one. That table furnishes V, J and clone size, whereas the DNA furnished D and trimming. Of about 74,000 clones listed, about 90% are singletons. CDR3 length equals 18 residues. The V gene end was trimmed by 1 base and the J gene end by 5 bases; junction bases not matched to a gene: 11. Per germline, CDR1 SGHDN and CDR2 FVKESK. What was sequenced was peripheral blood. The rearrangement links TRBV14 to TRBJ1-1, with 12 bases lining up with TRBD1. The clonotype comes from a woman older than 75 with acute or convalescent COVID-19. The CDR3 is CASSQVVGTGGLGTEAFF. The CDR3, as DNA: TGTGCCAGCAGCCAAGTGGTCGGGACAGGGGGCCTTGGGACTGAAGCTTTCTTT. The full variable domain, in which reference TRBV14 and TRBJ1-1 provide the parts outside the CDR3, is EAGVTQFPSHSVIEKGQTVTLRCDPISGHDNLYWYRRVMGKEIKFLLHFVKESKQDESGMPNNRFLAERTGGTYSTLKVQPAELEDSGVYFCASSQVVGTGGLGTEAFFGQGTRLTVV.